These 29 T cell receptor beta chains share one sample of origin, sequenced in a study of OX40 agonist ivuxolimab in advanced cancers. The data were produced by immunoSEQ multiplex PCR, yet TCRdb's version contains in-frame clones alone and is incomplete. The repertoire holds 50,000 to 55,000 clones, with approximately 90% as singletons. Specimen: CD4+ or CD8+ T cells sorted from blood, collected in a trial of the OX40 agonist ivuxolimab. The receptors were sampled from an adult with an advanced solid tumor such as melanoma, head and neck, liver or kidney cancer.

V and J are TRBV29-1 and TRBJ2-7; D is undetermined. Trimming removed 0 bases at V and 3 bases at J, with 6 bases between. This CDR3 comprises 12 residues. CDR1 is SQVTM, CDR2 ANQGSEA, per germline. CDR3 in DNA: TGCAGCGTTGAAGAGAACAGCTACGAGCAGTACTTC. This sequence encodes CSVEENSYEQYF.

This rearrangement joins TRBV28 to TRBJ1-2; no firm D call. The CDR3 sequence is 12 residues long. The V end was cut by 3 bases, the J end by 5 bases, with 7 bases between. Germline CDR1 and CDR2: MDHEN and SYDVKM. The CDR3 reads CASSFGQYGYTF. DNA of the CDR3: TGTGCCAGCAGTTTCGGGCAGTATGGCTACACCTTC.

V and J are TRBV19 and TRBJ2-5; 7 nucleotides align to TRBD1. J gave up 1 base and V 2 bases, and 4 bases lay outside the gene matches. Germline V CDR1 and CDR2: LNHDA, SQIVND (reference sequence). The CDR3 consists of 15 residues. CDR3 in amino acids: CASSIFRGIQETQYF. As DNA, the CDR3 is TGTGCCAGTAGTATATTCAGGGGGATCCAAGAGACCCAGTACTTC.

This clone was seen a few times. The gene calls are TRBV9 and TRBJ2-3; 11 bases line up with TRBD2. The V segment lost 4 bases and the J segment 6 bases; nucleotides outside the gene matches: 7. Germline V gives CDR1 SGDLS, CDR2 YYNGEE. The CDR3 is 15 amino acids. The CDR3 nucleotides are TGTGCCAGCAGCCAAACTAGCGGGAGTTCGGATACGCAGTATTTT. It encodes CASSQTSGSSDTQYF.

This chain links TRBV9 with TRBJ2-2; D is ambiguous. The germline gives CDR1 SGDLS, CDR2 YYNGEE. Trimming pared 0 bases from V and 5 bases from J, leaving 8 bases between. CDR3 size: 14 residues. The CDR3 is CASSVASDTGELFF. The CDR3, as DNA: TGTGCCAGCAGCGTAGCCTCGGATACCGGGGAGCTGTTTTTT.

The rearrangement links TRBV9 to TRBJ1-1; a weak D match, TRBD1 (5 bases). The CDR3 runs to 15 residues. V was cut by 4 bases and J by 7 bases, with 20 bases left in between. CDR1 and CDR2 from the germline V gene are SGDLS and YYNGEE. The CDR3 DNA follows: TGTGCCAGCAGCCTCTCCGGGGGGGTCGCGGGTGAAGCTTTCTTT. Translating it yields CASSLSGGVAGEAFF. The full variable domain, in which reference TRBV9 and TRBJ1-1 provide the parts outside the CDR3, is DSGVTQTPKHLITATGQRVTLRCSPRSGDLSVYWYQQSLDQGLQFLIQYYNGEERAKGNILERFSAQQFPDLHSELNLSSLELGDSALYFCASSLSGGVAGEAFFGQGTRLTVV.

The chain has TRBV19 and TRBJ2-1; TRBD2 agrees at 8 bases. The CDR3 is 14 amino acids. Losses at the gene ends were 5 bases for V and 7 bases for J; bases not matched to a gene: 7. The germline CDR1 and CDR2 sequences are LNHDA and SQIVND (reference sequence). The DNA for the CDR3 is TGTGCCAGTAGTTGGGCGGGAGGTGGGAATGAGCAGTTCTTC. This sequence encodes CASSWAGGGNEQFF.

The chain is built from TRBV5-1 and TRBJ1-4; no clear D gene. Germline V CDR1 and CDR2: SGHRS, YFSETQ. The CDR3 sequence is 14 residues long. Between the trimmed V and J ends, which lost 5 bases and 2 bases, there was a span of 10 bases. CDR3 sequence reads: CASRGEVTNEKLFF. The CDR3 coding sequence is TGCGCCAGCAGGGGAGAAGTTACTAATGAAAAACTGTTTTTT. Full variable domain (remainder filled in from reference TRBV5-1 and TRBJ1-4): KAGVTQTPRYLIKTRGQQVTLSCSPISGHRSVSWYQQTPGQGLQFLFEYFSETQRNKGNFPGRFSGRQFSNSRSEMNVSTLELGDSALYLCASRGEVTNEKLFFGSGTQLSVL.

The V gene is TRBV7-8, the J gene TRBJ2-3; 7 bases agree with TRBD2. J gave up 4 bases and V 5 bases, and 9 bases lay outside the gene matches. Germline V lookup: CDR1 SGHVS, CDR2 FQNEAQ. There are 15 residues in the CDR3. The CDR3 sequence is CASSPIRGESDTQYF. CDR3 bases: TGTGCCAGCAGCCCGATTCGGGGGGAATCAGATACGCAGTATTTT.

The gene calls are TRBV29-1 and TRBJ2-7; possibly TRBD2 for D (6 bases). The germline gives CDR1 SQVTM, CDR2 ANQGSEA. The V end was cut by 7 bases, the J end by 3 bases, with 10 bases between. The CDR3 spans 11 residues. CDR3 sequence: CSEWRGYEQYF. Here the CDR3 DNA reads TGCAGCGAGTGGCGGGGCTACGAGCAGTACTTC.

This chain connects TRBV11-2 to TRBJ2-3; maybe TRBD2 (7 bases). V was cut by 1 base and J by 0 bases, with 8 bases left in between. This CDR3 region has 15 residues. Germline assignment: CDR1 SGHAT and CDR2 FQNNGV. CDR3 sequence (DNA): TGTGCCAGCAGCTTAGGCGGGGGCAGCACAGATACGCAGTATTTT. The encoded protein is CASSLGGGSTDTQYF.

Only a few counts were recorded for this clone. The chain carries TRBV19 and TRBJ1-1, with TRBD1 matching 9 bases. The CDR3 extends over 17 amino acids. From germline, CDR1 is LNHDA and CDR2 SQIVND (reference sequence). J lost 6 bases, V lost 0 bases, and 11 bases had no gene match. CDR3 sequence reads: CASSIERDRVGRPEAFF. The CDR3 coding sequence is TGTGCCAGTAGTATAGAGCGGGACAGGGTCGGGAGGCCTGAAGCTTTCTTT.

This clone has only one observation. This chain uses TRBV5-1 with TRBJ2-3; 10 nucleotides agree with TRBD2. CDR1 and CDR2 (germline): SGHRS, YFSETQ. The CDR3 runs to 14 residues. Losses at the gene ends were 1 base for V and 4 bases for J; bases not matched to a gene: 0. Here the CDR3 DNA reads TGCGCCAGCAGCTTGAGCGGGGGGGCAGATACGCAGTATTTT. It yields the protein CASSLSGGADTQYF.

This clone has only one observation. The gene calls are TRBV7-9 and TRBJ2-1; 11 bases line up with TRBD2. J was trimmed by 7 bases and V by 7 bases; bases with no gene match: 9. Germline V gene data show CDR1 as SEHNR and CDR2 as FQNEAQ (reference sequence). The CDR3 is made up of 15 amino acids. The CDR3: CASKIAGGPGNEQFF. The CDR3 coding sequence is TGTGCCAGCAAAATAGCGGGAGGGCCAGGAAATGAGCAGTTCTTC. Combining the CDR3 with reference TRBV7-9 and TRBJ2-1 gives the whole variable domain DTGVSQNPRHKITKRGQNVTFRCDPISEHNRLYWYRQTLGQGPEFLTYFQNEAQLEKSRLLSDRFSAERPKGSFSTLEIQRTEQGDSAMYLCASKIAGGPGNEQFFGPGTRLTVL.

This clone was picked up one time. This chain connects TRBV11-2 to TRBJ1-4; D unresolved. This CDR3 comprises 12 residues. The V and J ends lost 5 bases and 8 bases respectively, with 9 bases between them. Germline CDR1 reads SGHAT; CDR2 reads FQNNGV. The DNA for the CDR3 is TGTGCCAGCAGCCCTGGCTTCGAAAAACTGTTTTTT. This translates into CASSPGFEKLFF. The complete variable domain, with remaining parts taken from reference TRBV11-2 and TRBJ1-4, reads EAGVAQSPRYKIIEKRQSVAFWCNPISGHATLYWYQQILGQGPKLLIQFQNNGVVDDSQLPKDRFSAERLKGVDSTLKIQPAKLEDSAVYLCASSPGFEKLFFGSGTQLSVL.

V usage is TRBV11-3 and J usage is TRBJ2-2; 9 bases match TRBD1. Germline V gene data show CDR1 as SGHNT and CDR2 as YENEEA. The CDR3 runs to 15 residues. V trimming: 5 bases; J trimming: 3 bases; junction bases outside the gene matches: 4. The CDR3 loop reads CASSPRTGDTGELFF. The CDR3 nucleotides are TGTGCCAGCAGCCCTCGGACAGGGGACACCGGGGAGCTGTTTTTT.

This clone showed up just a few times. This chain links TRBV7-9 with TRBJ1-1; 8 bases are shared with TRBD1. Looked up from germline, CDR1 is SEHNR and CDR2 is FQNEAQ (reference sequence). The V and J ends lost 7 bases and 1 base, in that order; junction bases with no gene match: 5. This CDR3 contains 14 residues. CDR3 DNA: TGTGCCAGCATCCTAGGACAGGGGAACACTGAAGCTTTCTTT. Protein sequence: CASILGQGNTEAFF.

The gene calls are TRBV10-3 and TRBJ2-7; 7 nucleotides line up with TRBD1. The germline V gene has CDR1 ENHRY and CDR2 SYGVKD. The CDR3 is 15 residues long. V gave up 0 bases and J gave up 3 bases; unmatched junction bases: 5. The DNA for the CDR3 is TGTGCCATCAGTGAGTCCCACCGGGACAGCTACGAGCAGTACTTC. This encodes CAISESHRDSYEQYF.

Written as DNA, the CDR3 is TGTGCCATAAGACCGGGACAGGCTTCGATCGAGCAGTACTTC. It is translated as CAIRPGQASIEQYF. The rearrangement uses TRBV10-3 and TRBJ2-7, with 8 positions matching TRBD1. CDR3 size: 14 residues. The V and J ends lost 9 bases and 6 bases, in that order; junction bases with no gene match: 13. CDR1 ENHRY and CDR2 SYGVKD come from the germline V gene.

V usage is TRBV6-6 and J usage is TRBJ2-7; 7 nucleotides match TRBD1. Unmatched junction bases numbered 2, after V lost 0 bases and J lost 3 bases. Germline assignment: CDR1 MNHNY and CDR2 SVGAGI (reference sequence). The length of the CDR3 is 14 residues. The CDR3 DNA sequence: TGTGCCAGCAGTTACTCGGCAGGGGGCTACGAGCAGTACTTC. Translated: CASSYSAGGYEQYF.

Only a few counts were recorded for this clone. The chain employs TRBV19 and TRBJ2-7, with TRBD1 identical over 9 bases. From germline, CDR1 is LNHDA and CDR2 SQIVND (reference sequence). V shed 2 bases, J shed 4 bases, and the junction held 6 bases outside the gene matches. The CDR3 consists of 15 residues. The CDR3 reads CASSIKGTGIYEQYF. CDR3 DNA: TGTGCCAGTAGTATAAAAGGGACAGGGATTTACGAGCAGTACTTC.

This chain joins TRBV27 and TRBJ2-3; 16 nucleotides line up with TRBD2. Unmatched junction bases numbered 13, after V lost 7 bases and J lost 6 bases. The CDR3 covers 18 residues. From germline, CDR1 is MNHEY and CDR2 SMNVEV (reference sequence). The CDR3 reads CASTRTGTSGRARDTQYF. The CDR3 DNA reads as TGTGCCAGCACTCGGACCGGGACTAGCGGGAGGGCCAGGGATACGCAGTATTTT.

The chain recombines TRBV30 with TRBJ2-5; 12 bases match TRBD2. Germline V gene lookup returns CDR1 GTSNPN and CDR2 SVGIG (reference sequence). J gave up 7 bases and V 3 bases, and 9 bases lay outside the gene matches. The length of the CDR3 is 15 residues. Here the CDR3 reads CAWRGTSGFRGTQYF. CDR3 coding DNA: TGTGCCTGGAGGGGGACTAGCGGGTTTAGGGGGACCCAGTACTTC.

J is TRBJ1-4 and V is TRBV27, with D maybe TRBD1 (5 bases). Germline loops: CDR1 MNHEY, CDR2 SMNVEV (reference sequence). The CDR3 has 14 amino acids. The V end lost 4 bases, the J end lost 5 bases, and 11 bases lay between the germline ends. The CDR3 loop is CASSSRGGNEKLFF. DNA of the CDR3: TGTGCCAGCAGTTCTCGGGGGGGGAATGAAAAACTGTTTTTT.

The rearrangement links TRBV9 to TRBJ2-1, with 11 nucleotides matching TRBD2. Germline values: CDR1 SGDLS, CDR2 YYNGEE. This CDR3 is 13 amino acids long. V dropped 0 bases and J dropped 12; count of bases not matched to a gene: 2. The CDR3 loop reads CASSVGGLAVQFF. In DNA form, the CDR3 reads TGTGCCAGCAGCGTAGGGGGACTAGCGGTGCAGTTCTTC.

The rearrangement uses TRBV9 and TRBJ1-2; no firm D call. CDR3 size: 12 residues. Trimming left V 6 bases short and J 3 bases short, with 9 bases between. Germline values: CDR1 SGDLS, CDR2 YYNGEE. The CDR3 DNA reads as TGTGCCAGCAAAAAAGGAGACTATGGCTACACCTTC. Protein product: CASKKGDYGYTF.

The J gene is TRBJ1-1, the V gene TRBV7-2; D ambiguous. V was trimmed by 5 bases and J by 5 bases, leaving 15 bases between them. This CDR3 region has 14 residues. CDR1 and CDR2 from the germline V gene are SGHTA and FQGNSA. The CDR3 sequence: CASSPQIERTEAFF. CDR3 DNA sequence: TGTGCCAGCAGCCCTCAGATTGAGAGAACTGAAGCTTTCTTT.

V gene TRBV28 combines with J gene TRBJ2-1; no firm D call. The V gene's germline CDR1 is MDHEN and CDR2 SYDVKM. CDR3 size: 14 residues. Trimming shortened V by 1 base and J by 8 bases, and 12 bases separated the two germline ends. The CDR3 region is CASSLSHELHEQFF. The CDR3 coding sequence is TGTGCCAGCAGTTTATCGCACGAACTTCATGAGCAGTTCTTC.

The rearrangement joins TRBV5-6 to TRBJ2-1; D is ambiguous. The V gene's germline CDR1 is SGHDT and CDR2 YYEEEE. The V end was cut by 6 bases, the J end by 9 bases, with 22 bases between. This CDR3 has 15 residues. The CDR3 is CASINGLDGFSEQFF. CDR3 bases: TGTGCCAGCATCAATGGCTTGGACGGTTTCTCTGAGCAGTTCTTC.